These 8 T cell receptor beta chains were all obtained from the same sample, sequenced in a study of blood T cell dynamics during melanoma immunotherapy. The time point here: week 3, after first cycle of checkpoint inhibitor. Repertoires were generated with immunoSEQ multiplex PCR, while TCRdb's copy carries only in-frame clones and drops some. The data contain some 15,000 clones, approximately 89% of them singletons. Here the sequenced sample was effector memory CD8+ T cells from blood, taken from a patient treated with checkpoint blockade. These receptor sequences come from a human donor with melanoma.

The chain recombines TRBV6-5 with TRBJ2-1; 10 bases are a match to TRBD2. Germline CDR1 MNHEY, CDR2 SVGAGI. With V trimmed by 0 bases and J by 4 bases, 3 bases remained unmatched. This CDR3 is 16 amino acids long. CDR3 bases: TGTGCCAGCAGTTACTCTGCTAGCGGGAGTTACAATGAGCAGTTCTTC. This gives the protein CASSYSASGSYNEQFF.

This chain uses TRBV9 with TRBJ2-1; tentatively, D is TRBD1 (5 bases). There are 13 residues in the CDR3. Per germline, CDR1 SGDLS and CDR2 YYNGEE. Between the trimmed V and J ends, which lost 3 bases and 3 bases, there was a span of 7 bases. The CDR3 DNA reads TGTGCCAGCAGCGAACAGGACTACAATGAGCAGTTCTTC. This sequence encodes CASSEQDYNEQFF.

The chain is built from TRBV5-5 and TRBJ2-6; D may be TRBD1 (5 bases). The CDR3 consists of 15 residues. Trimming removed 4 bases from V and 0 bases from J, with 8 bases in between. Germline values: CDR1 SGHKS, CDR2 YYEKEE (reference sequence). Here the CDR3 reads CASSLRVSGANVLTF. The CDR3 DNA sequence: TGTGCCAGCAGCCTCAGGGTCTCTGGGGCCAACGTCCTGACTTTC.

Of note for this clone: One junction end disagrees with the germline gene, perhaps due to a read error. The CDR3 region is CASSLAGTSGLEEYF. In nucleotides, the CDR3 is TGTGCCAGCAGCTTAGCCGGGACTAGCGGGCTCGAGGAGTACTTC. The rearrangement uses TRBV11-1 and TRBJ2-7, with 12 bases matching TRBD2. Germline V gene lookup returns CDR1 SGHAT and CDR2 FQDESV (reference sequence). CDR3 size: 15 residues.

The CDR3: CASWGGLLADEAFF. CDR3 DNA sequence: TGTGCCAGCTGGGGGGGACTGCTCGCGGATGAAGCTTTCTTT. The V and J genes are TRBV6-1 and TRBJ1-1, with D perhaps TRBD1 (5 bases). V was shortened by 8 bases and J by 7 bases, with 20 bases between the two germline ends. The CDR3 has 14 amino acids. Germline V lookup: CDR1 MNHNS, CDR2 SASEGT.

CDR3 protein: CASSYSNTGPYNEQFF. CDR3 sequence (DNA): TGTGCCAGCAGTTACTCGAATACAGGGCCCTACAATGAGCAGTTCTTC. This chain links TRBV6-5 with TRBJ2-1; TRBD1 might be the D (6 bases). Deletions cut 0 bases from V and 2 bases from J, with 11 bases between. The CDR3 has 16 amino acids. Germline V lookup: CDR1 MNHEY, CDR2 SVGAGI.

This sequence joins TRBV27 and TRBJ1-1; D gene uncertain. CDR3 length: 14 amino acids. Germline CDR1 reads MNHEY; CDR2 reads SMNVEV (reference sequence). V shed 0 bases and J shed 0 bases, with 5 bases lying between them. The CDR3: CASSLSPLNTEAFF. CDR3 coding DNA: TGTGCCAGCAGTTTATCCCCTTTGAACACTGAAGCTTTCTTT.

The V call is TRBV6-4, the J call TRBJ1-1, with 12 bases fitting TRBD1. The CDR3 extends over 15 amino acids. Trimming removed 6 bases from V and 4 bases from J; junction bases left unmatched: 6. Germline V gene lookup returns CDR1 MRHNA and CDR2 SNTAGT. The CDR3 bases are TGTGCCAGCAGGCCGGGACAGGGGGCTTCCACTGAAGCTTTCTTT. Its protein product is CASRPGQGASTEAFF.